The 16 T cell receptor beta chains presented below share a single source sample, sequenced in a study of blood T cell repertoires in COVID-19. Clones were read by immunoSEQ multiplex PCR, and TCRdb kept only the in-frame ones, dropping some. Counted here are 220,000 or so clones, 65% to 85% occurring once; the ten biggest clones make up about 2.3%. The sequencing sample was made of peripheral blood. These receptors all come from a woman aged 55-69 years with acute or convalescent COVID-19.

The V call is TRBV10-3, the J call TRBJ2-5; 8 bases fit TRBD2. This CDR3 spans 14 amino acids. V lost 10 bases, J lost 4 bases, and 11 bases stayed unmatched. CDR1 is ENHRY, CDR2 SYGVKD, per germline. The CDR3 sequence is CATRGGGPGETQYF. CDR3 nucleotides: TGTGCCACCCGGGGCGGGGGGCCCGGAGAGACCCAGTACTTC.

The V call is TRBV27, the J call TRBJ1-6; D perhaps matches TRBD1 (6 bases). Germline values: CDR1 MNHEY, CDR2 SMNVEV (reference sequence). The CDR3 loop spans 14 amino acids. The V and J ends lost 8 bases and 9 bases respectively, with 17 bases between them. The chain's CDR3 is CASWGGAGASPLHF. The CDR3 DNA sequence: TGTGCCAGCTGGGGGGGGGCGGGGGCTTCACCCCTCCACTTT.

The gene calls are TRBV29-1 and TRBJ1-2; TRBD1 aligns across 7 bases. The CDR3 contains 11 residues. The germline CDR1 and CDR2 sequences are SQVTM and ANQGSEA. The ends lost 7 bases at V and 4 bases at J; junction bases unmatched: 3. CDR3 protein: CSATGTYGYTF. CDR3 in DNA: TGCAGCGCGACAGGGACCTATGGCTACACCTTC.

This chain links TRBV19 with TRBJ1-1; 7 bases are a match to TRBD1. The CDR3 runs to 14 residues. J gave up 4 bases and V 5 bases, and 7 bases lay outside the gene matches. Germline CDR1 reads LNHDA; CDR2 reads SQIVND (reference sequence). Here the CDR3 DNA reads TGTGCCAGTAGTCCCATGACAGGGCTCACTGAAGCTTTCTTT. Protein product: CASSPMTGLTEAFF. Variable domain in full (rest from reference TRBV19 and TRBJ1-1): DGGITQSPKYLFRKEGQNVTLSCEQNLNHDAMYWYRQDPGQGLRLIYYSQIVNDFQKGDIAEGYSVSREKKESFPLTVTSAQKNPTAFYLCASSPMTGLTEAFFGQGTRLTVV.

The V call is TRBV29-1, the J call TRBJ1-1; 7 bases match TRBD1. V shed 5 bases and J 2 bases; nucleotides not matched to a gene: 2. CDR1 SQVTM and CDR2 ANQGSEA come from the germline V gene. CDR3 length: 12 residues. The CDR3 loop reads CSVTGVNTEAFF. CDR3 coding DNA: TGCAGCGTTACAGGGGTCAACACTGAAGCTTTCTTT.

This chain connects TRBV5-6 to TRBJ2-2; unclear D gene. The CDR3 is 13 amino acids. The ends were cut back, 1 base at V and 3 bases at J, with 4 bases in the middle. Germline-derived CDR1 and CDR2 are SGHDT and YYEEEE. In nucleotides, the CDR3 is TGTGCCAGCAGCTTGAGAGACACCGGGGAGCTGTTTTTT. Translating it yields CASSLRDTGELFF.

Written as DNA, the CDR3 is TGCGCCAGCAGCTTGGATCCAGGGGTGTCCGGGGAGCTGTTTTTT. Its translation is CASSLDPGVSGELFF. The chain combines TRBV5-1 with TRBJ2-2; a weak D match, TRBD1 (6 bases). Germline loops: CDR1 SGHRS, CDR2 YFSETQ. The V gene lost 0 bases and the J gene lost 6 bases, with 12 bases spanning the gap. The CDR3 totals 15 residues.

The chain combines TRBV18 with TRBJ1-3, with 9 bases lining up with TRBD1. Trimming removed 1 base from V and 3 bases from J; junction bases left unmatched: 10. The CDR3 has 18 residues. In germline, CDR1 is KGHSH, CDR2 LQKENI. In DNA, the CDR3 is TGTGCCAGCTCACCACTTCCGGGACAGGGAACTAGTGGAAACACCATATATTTT. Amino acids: CASSPLPGQGTSGNTIYF.

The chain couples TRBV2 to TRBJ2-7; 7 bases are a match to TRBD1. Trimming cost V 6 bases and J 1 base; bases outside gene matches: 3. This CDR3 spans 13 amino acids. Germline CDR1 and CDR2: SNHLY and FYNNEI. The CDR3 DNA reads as TGTGCCAGCAGCCCCAGGGGGTCCTACGAGCAGTACTTC. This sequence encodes CASSPRGSYEQYF.

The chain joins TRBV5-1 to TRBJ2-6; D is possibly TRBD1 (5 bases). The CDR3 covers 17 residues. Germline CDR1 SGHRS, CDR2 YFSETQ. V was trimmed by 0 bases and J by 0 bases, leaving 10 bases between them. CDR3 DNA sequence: TGCGCCAGCAGCTTGGGACAGCTCCCCTCTGGGGCCAACGTCCTGACTTTC. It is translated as CASSLGQLPSGANVLTF.

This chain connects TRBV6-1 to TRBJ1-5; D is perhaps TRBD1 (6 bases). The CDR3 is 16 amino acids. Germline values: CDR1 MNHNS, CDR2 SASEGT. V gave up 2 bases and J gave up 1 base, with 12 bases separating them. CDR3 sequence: CASSEKTGASNQPQHF. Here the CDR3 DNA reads TGTGCCAGCAGTGAAAAGACAGGAGCCAGCAATCAGCCCCAGCATTTT.

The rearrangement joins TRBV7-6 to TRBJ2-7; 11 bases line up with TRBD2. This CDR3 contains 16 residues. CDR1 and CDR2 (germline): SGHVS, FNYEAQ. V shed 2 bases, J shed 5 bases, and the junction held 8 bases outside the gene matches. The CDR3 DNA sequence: TGTGCCAGCAGCTTAAAACTAGCGGGGGCCCTTGACGAGCAGTACTTC. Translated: CASSLKLAGALDEQYF.

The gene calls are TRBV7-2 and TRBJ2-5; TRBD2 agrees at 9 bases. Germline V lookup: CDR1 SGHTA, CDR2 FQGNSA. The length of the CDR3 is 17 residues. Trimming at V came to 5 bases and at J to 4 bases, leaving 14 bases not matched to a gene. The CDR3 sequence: CASSPAGGLLGRETQYF. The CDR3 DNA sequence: TGTGCCAGCAGCCCAGCGGGGGGCTTGCTCGGTAGAGAGACCCAGTACTTC.

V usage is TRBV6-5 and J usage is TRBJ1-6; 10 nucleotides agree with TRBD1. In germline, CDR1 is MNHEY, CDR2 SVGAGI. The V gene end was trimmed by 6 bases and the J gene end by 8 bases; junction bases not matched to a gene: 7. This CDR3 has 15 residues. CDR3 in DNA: TGTGCCAGCAGGCCAGACAGGGGGCAGGATTCACCCCTCCACTTT. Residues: CASRPDRGQDSPLHF.

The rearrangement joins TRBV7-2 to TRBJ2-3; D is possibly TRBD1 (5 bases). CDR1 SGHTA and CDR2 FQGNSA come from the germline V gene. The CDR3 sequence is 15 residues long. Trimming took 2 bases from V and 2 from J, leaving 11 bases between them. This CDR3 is CASSLQTAHTDTQYF. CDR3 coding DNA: TGTGCCAGCAGCTTACAGACAGCGCACACAGATACGCAGTATTTT.

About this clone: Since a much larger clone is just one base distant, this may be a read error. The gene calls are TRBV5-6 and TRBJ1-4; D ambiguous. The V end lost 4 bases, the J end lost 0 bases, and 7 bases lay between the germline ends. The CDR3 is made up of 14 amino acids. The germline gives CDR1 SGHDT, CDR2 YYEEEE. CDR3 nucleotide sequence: TGTGCCAGCAGCCCCGGGACAACTAATGAAAAACTGTTTTTT. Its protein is CASSPGTTNEKLFF.